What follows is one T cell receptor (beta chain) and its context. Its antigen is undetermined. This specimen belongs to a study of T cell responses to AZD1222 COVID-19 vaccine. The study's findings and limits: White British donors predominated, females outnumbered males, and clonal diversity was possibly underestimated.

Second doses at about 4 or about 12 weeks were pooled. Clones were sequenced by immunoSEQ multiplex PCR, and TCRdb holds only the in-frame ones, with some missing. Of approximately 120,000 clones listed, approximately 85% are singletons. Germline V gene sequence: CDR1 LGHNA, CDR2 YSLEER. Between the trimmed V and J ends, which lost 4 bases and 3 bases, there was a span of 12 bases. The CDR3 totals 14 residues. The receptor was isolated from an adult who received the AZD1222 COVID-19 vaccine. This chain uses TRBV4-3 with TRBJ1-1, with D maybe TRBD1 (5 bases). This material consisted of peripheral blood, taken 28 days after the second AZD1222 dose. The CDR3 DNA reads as TGCGCCAGCAGCCTGGGCGTAGGGGACACTGAAGCTTTCTTT. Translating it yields CASSLGVGDTEAFF.